This T cell receptor beta chain is drawn from a study of blood T cell repertoires in COVID-19. The wider study: There were acute and convalescent COVID-19 samples, and they came from the United States, Italy and Spain. In each case, the material was cDNA or gDNA derived from T cells, B-cell-depleted T cells, or PBMCs.

CDR1 and CDR2 (germline): SGHVS, FNYEAQ. Losses at the gene ends were 0 bases for V and 3 bases for J; bases not matched to a gene: 4. The length of the CDR3 is 16 residues. Under the authors' procedure: Reference gene primer amplification yielded estimated nucleated cell counts. Here immunoSEQ multiplex PCR was the method, and the copy in TCRdb shows in-frame clones only, minus some. The V and J calls and the clone size are those of that table, but D and trimming were determined from the DNA. The data contain about 150,000 clones, about 80% of them singletons. The rearrangement uses TRBV7-6 and TRBJ2-2; 7 bases align to TRBD1. The sample comprised peripheral blood. This sequence was found in a man in his 60s with acute or convalescent COVID-19. The CDR3 loop is CASSLATGDYTGELFF. The CDR3 DNA follows: TGTGCCAGCAGCTTAGCCACAGGGGATTACACCGGGGAGCTGTTTTTT.